This T cell receptor beta chain was obtained from a study of cytomegalovirus exposure and HLA in healthy donors. Study results and caveats: The study listed 164 cytomegalovirus-associated TCR beta chains. Several V segments, TRBV6-2 and TRBV6-3 among them, could not be told apart and were dropped.

About this clone: Antigen: not known.

V lost 1 base and J lost 2, with 9 bases in between. Germline V lookup: CDR1 SGHDT, CDR2 YYEEEE. This CDR3 contains 14 residues. A multiplex PCR was run with 60 Vbeta primers and 13 Jbeta primers. Profiled with immunoSEQ multiplex PCR; TCRdb holds only in-frame clones, not every one. The table records 240,000 or so clones, 82% of them present only once. This rearrangement joins TRBV5-6 to TRBJ1-1; D not certain. The receptor's source is a woman aged 35 to 49 in good health and CMV-seropositive. The sequenced material came from PBMCs. The CDR3 region has the DNA TGTGCCAGCAGCTTGTCGGTGAGTAACACTGAAGCTTTCTTT. Encoded protein: CASSLSVSNTEAFF.